This record covers a single TCR beta chain. The sample originates from a study of OX40 agonist ivuxolimab in advanced cancers. Study background: Dose-escalation subjects each had hepatocellular carcinoma, melanoma, renal cell or head and neck cancer. Patients were roughly 87% male with ages roughly 23 to 79, mean around 61.

Germline-derived CDR1 and CDR2 are SGHVS and FQNEAQ. Trimming removed 1 base from V and 9 bases from J, with 16 bases in between. This CDR3 spans 15 amino acids. Repertoires were generated with immunoSEQ multiplex PCR, while TCRdb's copy carries only in-frame clones and drops some. The top ten hold about 4.6% of the sample, which has around 90,000 clones, 70% to 90% seen once. Source: CD4+ or CD8+ T cells sorted from blood, taken in a trial of the OX40 agonist ivuxolimab. J is TRBJ1-5 and V is TRBV7-8; D gene ambiguous. This TCR was sampled from an adult with an advanced solid tumor such as melanoma, head and neck, liver or kidney cancer. CDR3 nucleotides: TGTGCCAGCAGCTTAGGTCCCGGCCTACCCTTGCCCCAGCATTTT. Amino acid sequence: CASSLGPGLPLPQHF. The full variable domain, rest sourced from reference TRBV7-8 and TRBJ1-5, is GAGVSQSPRYKVAKRGQDVALRCDPISGHVSLFWYQQALGQGPEFLTYFQNEAQLDKSGLPSDRFFAERPEGSVSTLKIQRTQQEDSAVYLCASSLGPGLPLPQHFGDGTRLSIL.